Following are 4 T cell receptor beta chains from one sample sequenced in a study of blood T cell repertoires in COVID-19. TCRdb keeps only in-frame clones here, not all; method: immunoSEQ multiplex PCR. The repertoire holds about 52,000 clones, with around 86% as singletons. Material for sequencing was peripheral blood. These receptor sequences come from a man aged 65 to 85 with active COVID-19.

The rearrangement joins TRBV6-5 to TRBJ2-1; 12 bases align to TRBD2. This CDR3 is built from 15 residues. V dropped 4 bases and J dropped 8; count of bases not matched to a gene: 6. Germline V CDR1 and CDR2: MNHEY, SVGAGI. CDR3 sequence: CASSSASGGAHEQFF. DNA for the CDR3: TGTGCCAGCAGTTCCGCTAGCGGGGGGGCCCATGAGCAGTTCTTC.

V and J are TRBV5-4 and TRBJ1-6; no clear D. Germline-derived CDR1 and CDR2 are SGHNT and YYREEE (reference sequence). The CDR3 is 14 amino acids. Trimming removed 0 bases at V and 9 bases at J, with 10 bases between. The CDR3 sequence: CASSLDGIPSPLHF. Written as DNA, the CDR3 is TGTGCCAGCAGCTTGGACGGTATTCCTTCACCCCTCCACTTT.

The J gene is TRBJ1-2, the V gene TRBV5-1, with TRBD1 identical over 7 bases. CDR1 is SGHRS and CDR2 is YFSETQ in the germline V gene. The CDR3 runs 13 residues. Losses at the gene ends were 0 bases for V and 8 bases for J; bases not matched to a gene: 4. CDR3 amino acids: CASSLVQGEGYTF. The CDR3 DNA follows: TGCGCCAGCAGCTTGGTGCAGGGGGAAGGCTACACCTTC.

The chain employs TRBV2 and TRBJ2-3; D possibly corresponds to TRBD1 (6 bases). Germline V gene sequence: CDR1 SNHLY, CDR2 FYNNEI. V dropped 3 bases and J dropped 1 base, with 11 bases sitting between them. This CDR3 contains 15 residues. CDR3 sequence (DNA): TGTGCCAGCAGTGACAGGGGTGTCCGCACAGATACGCAGTATTTT. Translated, it gives CASSDRGVRTDTQYF. The full variable domain, in which reference TRBV2 and TRBJ2-3 provide the parts outside the CDR3, is EPEVTQTPSHQVTQMGQEVILRCVPISNHLYFYWYRQILGQKVEFLVSFYNNEISEKSEIFDDQFSVERPDGSNFTLKIRSTKLEDSAMYFCASSDRGVRTDTQYFGPGTRLTVL.